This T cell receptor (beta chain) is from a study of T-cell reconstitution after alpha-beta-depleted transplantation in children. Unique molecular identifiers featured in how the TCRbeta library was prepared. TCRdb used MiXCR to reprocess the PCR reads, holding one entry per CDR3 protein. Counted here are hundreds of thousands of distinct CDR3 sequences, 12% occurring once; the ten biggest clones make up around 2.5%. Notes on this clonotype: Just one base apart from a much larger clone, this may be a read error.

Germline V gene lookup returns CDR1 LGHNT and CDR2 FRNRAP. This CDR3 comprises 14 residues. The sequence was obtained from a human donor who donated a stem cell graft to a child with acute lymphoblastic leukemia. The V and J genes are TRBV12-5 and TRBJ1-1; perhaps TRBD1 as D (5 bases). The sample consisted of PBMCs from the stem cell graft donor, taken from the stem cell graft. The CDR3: CASGPSGVDTDAFF. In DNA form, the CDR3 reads TGTGCTAGTGGTCCCTCGGGGGTGGACACTGACGCTTTCTTT.